Listed here are 27 T cell receptor beta chains from one sample, sequenced in a study of shared clonotypes between healthy human individuals. Data came from immunoSEQ multiplex PCR; TCRdb stores just in-frame clones and leaves some out. The profile shows over 1.4 million clones, approximately 97% of them singletons. Sequencing input: naive CD4+ T cells sorted from blood. Subset specified: CD45RA+ positively selected. The source of these receptors is a young man in good health.

The chain is built from TRBV4-2 and TRBJ2-1; the match to TRBD2 covers 10 bases. From germline, CDR1 is LGHNA and CDR2 YNFKEQ. CDR3 length: 17 amino acids. V lost 0 bases, J lost 7 bases, and 9 bases stayed unmatched. CDR3 sequence reads: CASSQDRASGRENEQFF. CDR3 sequence (DNA): TGTGCCAGCAGCCAAGATCGGGCTAGCGGGAGAGAAAATGAGCAGTTCTTC.

This rearrangement joins TRBV14 to TRBJ2-3, with 12 bases that match TRBD2. This CDR3 region has 17 residues. Trimming removed 5 bases from V and 4 bases from J; junction bases left unmatched: 10. In germline, CDR1 is SGHDN, CDR2 FVKESK. The CDR3 reads CASSAPTSGRVADTQYF. The CDR3 DNA reads as TGTGCCAGCAGCGCACCGACTAGCGGGAGAGTGGCAGATACGCAGTATTTT.

The chain carries TRBV5-5 and TRBJ2-1; D gene uncertain. Germline CDR1 SGHKS, CDR2 YYEKEE (reference sequence). The CDR3 spans 13 residues. Deletions cut 4 bases from V and 8 bases from J, with 13 bases between. CDR3: CASSVNGWDEQFF. The CDR3, as DNA: TGTGCCAGCAGCGTAAATGGTTGGGATGAGCAGTTCTTC.

This clone has a single count. The chain couples TRBV19 to TRBJ2-1; tentative D call: TRBD2 (5 bases). The CDR3 has 14 amino acids. The germline V and J ends were trimmed by 5 bases and 3 bases, with 11 bases remaining between them. The V gene's germline CDR1 is LNHDA and CDR2 SQIVND (reference sequence). CDR3 DNA: TGTGCCAGTAGTGAGGGAGTCTTCTACAATGAGCAGTTCTTC. Its translation: CASSEGVFYNEQFF.

The genes are TRBV14 and TRBJ2-5; maybe TRBD1 (6 bases). The DNA end is more similar to TRBJ2-7, so the J call may be wrong. The CDR3 contains 13 residues. Looked up from germline, CDR1 is SGHDN and CDR2 is FVKESK. CDR3 sequence: CASSPGQIYEQYF. DNA for the CDR3: TGTGCCAGCAGCCCGGGACAAATCTACGAGCAGTACTTC.

This chain links TRBV6-1 with TRBJ2-7, with no clear D. Germline V gene sequence: CDR1 MNHNS, CDR2 SASEGT. V lost 1 base and J 3 bases, leaving 10 bases between the germline ends. The CDR3 runs 14 residues. The CDR3 sequence: CASSEGPRDYEQYF. The CDR3 nucleotides are TGTGCCAGCAGTGAAGGCCCCAGAGACTACGAGCAGTACTTC.

The chain is built from TRBV18 and TRBJ2-1, with 8 bases fitting TRBD1. The CDR3 totals 16 residues. V shed 1 base and J 4 bases; nucleotides not matched to a gene: 6. Germline loops: CDR1 KGHSH, CDR2 LQKENI. This CDR3 reads CASSPLDRVTYNEQFF. CDR3 nucleotide sequence: TGTGCCAGCTCACCACTGGACAGGGTTACTTACAATGAGCAGTTCTTC. The full variable domain, its missing parts supplied by reference TRBV18 and TRBJ2-1, is NAGVMQNPRHLVRRRGQEARLRCSPMKGHSHVYWYRQLPEEGLKFMVYLQKENIIDESGMPKERFSAEFPKEGPSILRIQQVVRGDSAAYFCASSPLDRVTYNEQFFGPGTRLTVL.

The chain uses TRBV5-1 and TRBJ1-4, with D hard to call. The germline V and J ends were trimmed by 2 bases and 8 bases, with 13 bases remaining between them. Germline values: CDR1 SGHRS, CDR2 YFSETQ. This CDR3 has 14 residues. DNA for the CDR3: TGCGCCAGCAGCTTATCGGTGTCGAACGAAAAACTGTTTTTT. It translates to CASSLSVSNEKLFF.

This chain links TRBV10-1 with TRBJ2-1, with 8 bases fitting TRBD2. The germline CDR1 and CDR2 sequences are WNHNN and SYGVQD (reference sequence). Losses at the gene ends were 6 bases for V and 5 bases for J; bases not matched to a gene: 12. This CDR3 is 16 amino acids long. CDR3 in amino acids: CASSTLGREANNEQFF. In DNA form, the CDR3 reads TGCGCCAGCAGCACGCTAGGGCGGGAGGCTAACAATGAGCAGTTCTTC.

The J gene is TRBJ1-2, the V gene TRBV5-4, with D possibly TRBD1 on 6 matching bases. Trimming cost V 4 bases and J 6 bases, with 16 bases left between them. Germline V gene data show CDR1 as SGHNT and CDR2 as YYREEE (reference sequence). CDR3 length: 14 residues. The chain's CDR3 is CASSRPGGVDGYTF. Written as DNA, the CDR3 is TGTGCCAGCAGCCGCCCGGGGGGCGTGGATGGCTACACCTTC. Together with reference TRBV5-4 and TRBJ1-2, the CDR3 gives the full variable domain: ETGVTQSPTHLIKTRGQQVTLRCSSQSGHNTVSWYQQALGQGPQFIFQYYREEENGRGNFPPRFSGLQFPNYSSELNVNALELDDSALYLCASSRPGGVDGYTFGSGTRLTVV.

This clone was counted a single time. The chain recombines TRBV28 with TRBJ2-4; TRBD1 is a possible D gene (6 bases). V was clipped by 5 bases and J by 1 base, with 6 bases between them. The CDR3 runs 13 residues. The germline CDR1 and CDR2 sequences are MDHEN and SYDVKM. This CDR3 reads CASSGQAKNIQYF. The CDR3 DNA sequence: TGTGCCAGCAGTGGACAGGCCAAAAACATTCAGTACTTC.

In DNA, the CDR3 is TGTGCCAGCAGCTTGCGAGGCGGGTTCGACTCCGAGCAGTACTTC. It translates to CASSLRGGFDSEQYF. The chain recombines TRBV5-4 with TRBJ2-7; perhaps TRBD2 as D (5 bases). From germline, CDR1 is SGHNT and CDR2 YYREEE (reference sequence). V lost 1 base and J lost 6, with 17 bases in between. The CDR3 has 15 residues.

The rearrangement joins TRBV7-2 to TRBJ1-5; the D gene is possibly TRBD1 (5 bases). Germline V gene data show CDR1 as SGHTA and CDR2 as FQGNSA. This CDR3 has 15 residues. V was pared by 1 base and J by 3 bases, with 10 bases between. The CDR3: CASSLGGVVNQPQHF. CDR3 DNA: TGTGCCAGCAGCTTAGGGGGGGTTGTCAATCAGCCCCAGCATTTT.

On this clone itself: Additional DNA sequences in this sample encode the identical CDR3. This sequence joins TRBV5-1 and TRBJ2-7, with TRBD2 matching over 9 bases. Germline V CDR1 and CDR2: SGHRS, YFSETQ. J lost 4 bases, V lost 0 bases, and 5 bases had no gene match. This CDR3 contains 15 residues. In DNA, the CDR3 is TGCGCCAGCAGCTTGGTCGTTAGCGGGAGTTACGAGCAGTACTTC. Residues: CASSLVVSGSYEQYF.

V gene TRBV5-1 combines with J gene TRBJ1-1; a weak D match, TRBD1 (6 bases). V was pared by 4 bases and J by 5 bases, with 12 bases between. Germline V lookup: CDR1 SGHRS, CDR2 YFSETQ. The CDR3 extends over 13 amino acids. CDR3 amino acids: CASSLGGHTEAFF. The CDR3 DNA is TGCGCCAGCAGCCTAGGGGGACATACTGAAGCTTTCTTT.

The gene calls are TRBV7-9 and TRBJ2-1; maybe TRBD2 (6 bases). V lost 5 bases and J lost 3, with 8 bases in between. This CDR3 comprises 13 residues. Looked up from germline, CDR1 is SEHNR and CDR2 is FQNEAQ (reference sequence). CDR3 region: CASSMTSYNEQFF. In DNA form, the CDR3 reads TGTGCCAGCAGCATGACTAGCTACAATGAGCAGTTCTTC.

The chain has TRBV19 and TRBJ2-2; tentatively, D is TRBD1 (5 bases). V shed 7 bases and J shed 7 bases, with 10 bases lying between them. The CDR3 is made up of 12 amino acids. Germline V gives CDR1 LNHDA, CDR2 SQIVND (reference sequence). The CDR3 DNA is TGTGCCAGTATGGGAAGGGGCGGGGAGCTGTTTTTT. This codes for CASMGRGGELFF. The variable domain in full, completed from reference TRBV19 and TRBJ2-2, reads DGGITQSPKYLFRKEGQNVTLSCEQNLNHDAMYWYRQDPGQGLRLIYYSQIVNDFQKGDIAEGYSVSREKKESFPLTVTSAQKNPTAFYLCASMGRGGELFFGEGSRLTVL.

This chain joins TRBV9 and TRBJ2-7; D uncertain. Germline values: CDR1 SGDLS, CDR2 YYNGEE. Trimming stripped 10 bases from V and 1 base from J, with 12 bases between. The CDR3 has 12 amino acids. The CDR3 region is CAVSISSYEQYF. CDR3 DNA: TGTGCCGTGAGTATCTCATCCTACGAGCAGTACTTC.

The chain recombines TRBV10-1 with TRBJ2-1; D possibly matches TRBD1 or TRBD2 (5 bases each). This CDR3 is built from 14 residues. The V and J ends lost 3 bases and 4 bases respectively, with 10 bases between them. Germline V gives CDR1 WNHNN, CDR2 SYGVQD (reference sequence). The CDR3 coding sequence is TGCGCCAGCAGTGAAGGTGGGACGTACAATGAGCAGTTCTTC. This encodes CASSEGGTYNEQFF.

This chain uses TRBV5-5 with TRBJ1-4; no clear D. This CDR3 contains 14 residues. Germline V gene sequence: CDR1 SGHKS, CDR2 YYEKEE (reference sequence). Trimming left V 1 base short and J 3 bases short, with 7 bases between. CDR3 nucleotide sequence: TGTGCCAGCAGCTTGAGCCAGGCTAATGAAAAACTGTTTTTT. It yields the protein CASSLSQANEKLFF.

In this sample, this clone turned up once. The chain carries TRBV7-9 and TRBJ1-1; a weak D match, TRBD1 (6 bases). V dropped 3 bases and J dropped 2 bases, with 10 bases sitting between them. The CDR3 runs to 14 residues. From germline, CDR1 is SEHNR and CDR2 FQNEAQ (reference sequence). CDR3 sequence: CASSFDRHNTEAFF. As DNA, the CDR3 is TGTGCCAGCAGCTTCGACAGGCATAACACTGAAGCTTTCTTT.

The rearrangement links TRBV28 to TRBJ2-1; TRBD2 aligns across 15 bases. CDR3 length equals 17 residues. The V gene end was trimmed by 6 bases and the J gene end by 9 bases; junction bases not matched to a gene: 12. Germline V CDR1 and CDR2: MDHEN, SYDVKM. This CDR3 is CASRVGLAGGNGGEQFF. CDR3 in DNA: TGTGCCAGCAGGGTAGGACTAGCGGGAGGGAACGGGGGTGAGCAGTTCTTC. Complete variable domain (other parts from reference TRBV28 and TRBJ2-1): DVKVTQSSRYLVKRTGEKVFLECVQDMDHENMFWYRQDPGLGLRLIYFSYDVKMKEKGDIPEGYSVSREKKERFSLILESASTNQTSMYLCASRVGLAGGNGGEQFFGPGTRLTVL.

A remark on this clone: This same CDR3 is encoded by further DNA sequences in the sample. The chain recombines TRBV5-4 with TRBJ2-1, with no clear D. The V end was cut by 0 bases, the J end by 3 bases, with 4 bases between. Germline CDR1 and CDR2: SGHNT and YYREEE (reference sequence). The CDR3 is made up of 13 amino acids. CDR3 loop: CASSLDSYNEQFF. In nucleotides, the CDR3 is TGTGCCAGCAGCTTGGACAGCTACAATGAGCAGTTCTTC.

The DNA for the CDR3 is TGTGCCACCAGCAGTGGGCGACTTCGCTCCCTGCCCGAGCAGTACTTC. Encoded protein: CATSSGRLRSLPEQYF. This sequence joins TRBV15 and TRBJ2-7, with D uncertain. The V and J ends lost 3 bases and 6 bases respectively, with 21 bases between them. This CDR3 comprises 16 residues. Looked up from germline, CDR1 is LNHNV and CDR2 is YYDKDF (reference sequence).

The chain links TRBV9 to TRBJ2-2, with 7 nucleotides matching TRBD1. Losses at the gene ends were 3 bases for V and 4 bases for J; bases not matched to a gene: 6. CDR1 is SGDLS and CDR2 is YYNGEE in the germline V gene. The CDR3 extends over 15 amino acids. For the CDR3, the DNA is TGTGCCAGCAGCGGACAGGGCCTGACCACCGGGGAGCTGTTTTTT. Translated, it gives CASSGQGLTTGELFF.

The V and J genes are TRBV5-6 and TRBJ1-1, with D maybe TRBD1 (5 bases). V lost 4 bases, J lost 5 bases, and 12 bases lay in between. CDR3 length equals 13 residues. CDR1 and CDR2 from the germline V gene are SGHDT and YYEEEE. In DNA form, the CDR3 reads TGTGCCAGCAGCCGGACATCCCAGACTGAAGCTTTCTTT. Translated: CASSRTSQTEAFF. The variable domain in full, with the rest retrieved from reference TRBV5-6 and TRBJ1-1, is DAGVTQSPTHLIKTRGQQVTLRCSPKSGHDTVSWYQQALGQGPQFIFQYYEEEERQRGNFPDRFSGHQFPNYSSELNVNALLLGDSALYLCASSRTSQTEAFFGQGTRLTVV.

The genes are TRBV14 and TRBJ1-1, with D perhaps TRBD1 (6 bases). The length of the CDR3 is 15 residues. Germline assignment: CDR1 SGHDN and CDR2 FVKESK. With 2 bases removed from V and 5 bases from J, the gap between germline ends came to 15 bases. The CDR3 sequence: CASSQRTGSETEAFF. The CDR3, as DNA: TGTGCCAGCAGCCAAAGAACAGGGTCTGAGACTGAAGCTTTCTTT.